This entry lists 5 T cell receptor beta chains sequenced from one sample in a study of blood T cell repertoires in COVID-19. The repertoire was sequenced with immunoSEQ multiplex PCR; TCRdb's copy has only in-frame clones and lacks some. This sample carries approximately 160,000 clones, around 80% of them seen once, and the ten largest clones take roughly 2.9%. Sequencing was performed on peripheral blood. Source of these receptors: a woman in her fifties or sixties with acute or convalescent COVID-19.

About this clone: One end of the junction varies from germline; a read error may be responsible. This chain links TRBV7-2 with TRBJ2-3, with 9 bases matching TRBD2. The CDR3 has 12 amino acids. Per the germline V gene, CDR1 is SGHTA and CDR2 is FQGNSA. In DNA, the CDR3 is TGTGCCAGCAGCGCCCCGGGACTAGCTATGCATTTT. It encodes CASSAPGLAMHF.

The V and J genes are TRBV7-9 and TRBJ1-5, with D unclear. Germline CDR1 and CDR2: SEHNR and FQNEAQ (reference sequence). The CDR3 runs to 14 residues. Trimming stripped 2 bases from V and 7 bases from J, with 12 bases between. CDR3 coding DNA: TGTGCCAGCAGCTTAACAGAGCAGGTACAGCCCCAGCATTTT. Translation: CASSLTEQVQPQHF.

The CDR3 spells CASRQSGKAKNIQYF. DNA for the CDR3: TGTGCAAGTCGCCAATCAGGGAAAGCCAAAAACATTCAGTACTTC. This rearrangement joins TRBV12-2 to TRBJ2-4; TRBD1 is the table's D call and was not checked against the DNA. TRBV12-2 is a pseudogene segment. This CDR3 has 15 residues.

V is TRBV30 and J is TRBJ2-1; D is undetermined. Germline CDR1 is GTSNPN and CDR2 is SVGIG (reference sequence). The CDR3 has 13 amino acids. The V gene lost 4 bases and the J gene lost 0 bases, with 7 bases spanning the gap. CDR3 nucleotides: TGTGCCTGGACTACTACCTCCTACAATGAGCAGTTCTTC. Its protein product is CAWTTTSYNEQFF.

V and J are TRBV6-1 and TRBJ2-3; D remains ambiguous. The length of the CDR3 is 15 residues. CDR1 is MNHNS and CDR2 is SASEGT in the germline V gene. The V end lost 0 bases, the J end lost 0 bases, and 7 bases lay between the germline ends. This CDR3 reads CASSEARYSTDTQYF. In DNA form, the CDR3 reads TGTGCCAGCAGTGAAGCGCGCTACAGCACAGATACGCAGTATTTT.